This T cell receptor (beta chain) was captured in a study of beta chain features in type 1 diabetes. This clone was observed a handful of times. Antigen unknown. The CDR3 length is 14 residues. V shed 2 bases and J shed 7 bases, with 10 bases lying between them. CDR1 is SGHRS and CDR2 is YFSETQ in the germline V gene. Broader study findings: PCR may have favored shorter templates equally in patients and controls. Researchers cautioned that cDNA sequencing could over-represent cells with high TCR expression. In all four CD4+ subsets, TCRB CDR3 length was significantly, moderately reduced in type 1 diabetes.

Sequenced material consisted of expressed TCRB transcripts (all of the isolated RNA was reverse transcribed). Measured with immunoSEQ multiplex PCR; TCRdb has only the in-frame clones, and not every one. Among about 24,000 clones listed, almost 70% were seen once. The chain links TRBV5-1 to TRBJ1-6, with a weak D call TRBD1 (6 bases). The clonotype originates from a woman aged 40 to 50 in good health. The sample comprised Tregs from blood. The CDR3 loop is CASSLQGINSPLHF. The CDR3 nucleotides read TGCGCCAGCAGCTTACAGGGAATCAATTCACCCCTCCACTTT.